Here is one TCR beta chain with its context. The CDR3 loop spans 19 amino acids. The germline V gene has CDR1 MNHEY and CDR2 SMNVEV (reference sequence). Trimming cost V 3 bases and J 7 bases; bases outside gene matches: 18. Profiled with immunoSEQ multiplex PCR; TCRdb holds only in-frame clones, not every one. The top ten hold around 0.3% of the sample, which has about 87,000 clones, just under 95% seen once. This sample was taken from a study of technical replicates of blood from several donors. The TCR comes from a human donor in good health. Sequenced sample: T cells isolated from PBMCs. V is TRBV27 and J is TRBJ2-1; 10 nucleotides line up with TRBD1. The CDR3 DNA reads as TGTGCCAGCAGTTTCCGTCTTTTGAACCGGGACAGGGGCTGGAATGAGCAGTTCTTC. Protein sequence: CASSFRLLNRDRGWNEQFF.